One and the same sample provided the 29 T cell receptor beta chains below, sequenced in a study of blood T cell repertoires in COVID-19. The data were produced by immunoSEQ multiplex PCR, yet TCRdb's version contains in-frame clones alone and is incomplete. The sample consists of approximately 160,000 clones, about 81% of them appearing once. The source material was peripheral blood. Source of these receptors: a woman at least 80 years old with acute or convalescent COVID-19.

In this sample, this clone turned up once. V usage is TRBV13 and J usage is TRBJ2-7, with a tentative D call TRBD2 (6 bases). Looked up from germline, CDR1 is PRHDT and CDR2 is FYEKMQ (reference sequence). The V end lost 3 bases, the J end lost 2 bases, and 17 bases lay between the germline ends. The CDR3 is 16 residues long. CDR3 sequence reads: CASSLGTGTFTYEQYF. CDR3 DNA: TGTGCCAGCAGCTTGGGGACCGGGACTTTTACCTACGAGCAGTACTTC.

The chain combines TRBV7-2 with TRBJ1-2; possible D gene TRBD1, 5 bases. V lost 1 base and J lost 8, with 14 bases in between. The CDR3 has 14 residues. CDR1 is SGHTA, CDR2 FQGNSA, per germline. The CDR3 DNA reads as TGTGCCAGCAGCTTAGAGGGCAGGGCAGGGGGCTACACCTTC. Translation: CASSLEGRAGGYTF.

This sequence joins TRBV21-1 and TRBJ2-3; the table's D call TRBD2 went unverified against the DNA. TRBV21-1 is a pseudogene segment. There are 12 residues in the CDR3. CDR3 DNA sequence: TGTGCCAGCGAGAGCGATCAGGATACGCAGTATTTT. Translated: CASESDQDTQYF.

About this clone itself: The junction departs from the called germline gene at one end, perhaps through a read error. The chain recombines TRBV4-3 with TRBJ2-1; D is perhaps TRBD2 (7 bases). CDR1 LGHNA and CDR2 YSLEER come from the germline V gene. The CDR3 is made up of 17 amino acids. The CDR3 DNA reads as TGCGTCAGCAGCCAAGATGTTGCGGGGGCCCTACTAAATGAGCAGTTCTTC. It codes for CVSSQDVAGALLNEQFF.

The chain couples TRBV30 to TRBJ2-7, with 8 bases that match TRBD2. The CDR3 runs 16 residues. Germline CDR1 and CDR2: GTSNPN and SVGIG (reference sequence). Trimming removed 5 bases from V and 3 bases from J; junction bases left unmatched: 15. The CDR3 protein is CAWLGAGVIGGYEQYF. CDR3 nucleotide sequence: TGTGCCTGGTTGGGAGCGGGGGTGATAGGAGGCTACGAGCAGTACTTC.

The CDR3 region is CASSLLDRGQLGANVLTF. For the CDR3, the DNA is TGTGCCAGCAGCTTGTTAGACAGGGGGCAGTTGGGGGCCAACGTCCTGACTTTC. The chain recombines TRBV5-4 with TRBJ2-6; TRBD1 agrees at 10 bases. Germline CDR1 and CDR2: SGHNT and YYREEE (reference sequence). V shed 1 base, J shed 4 bases, and the junction held 8 bases outside the gene matches. CDR3 length: 18 residues.

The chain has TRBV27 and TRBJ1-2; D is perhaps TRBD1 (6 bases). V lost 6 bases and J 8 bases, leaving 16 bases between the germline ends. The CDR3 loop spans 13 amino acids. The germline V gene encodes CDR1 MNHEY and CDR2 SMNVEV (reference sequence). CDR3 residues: CASRPGHMNGYTF. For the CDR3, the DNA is TGTGCCAGCAGGCCGGGACACATGAACGGCTACACCTTC.

Here the CDR3 DNA reads TGTGCCAGCTCACCATCGACTAGCGGCTCCTACGAGCAGTACTTC. It encodes CASSPSTSGSYEQYF. The chain joins TRBV18 to TRBJ2-7, with 9 positions matching TRBD2. This CDR3 comprises 15 residues. The germline V gene encodes CDR1 KGHSH and CDR2 LQKENI. V trimming: 2 bases; J trimming: 0 bases; junction bases outside the gene matches: 2. Supplemented by reference TRBV18 and TRBJ2-7, the full variable domain reads NAGVMQNPRHLVRRRGQEARLRCSPMKGHSHVYWYRQLPEEGLKFMVYLQKENIIDESGMPKERFSAEFPKEGPSILRIQQVVRGDSAAYFCASSPSTSGSYEQYFGPGTRLTVT.

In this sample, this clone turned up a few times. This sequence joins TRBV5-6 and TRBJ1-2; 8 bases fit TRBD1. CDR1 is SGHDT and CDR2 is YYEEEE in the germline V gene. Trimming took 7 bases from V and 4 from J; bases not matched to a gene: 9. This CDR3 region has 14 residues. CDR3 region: CASAAGQGVYGYTF. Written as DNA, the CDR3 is TGTGCCAGCGCTGCAGGACAGGGAGTCTATGGCTACACCTTC.

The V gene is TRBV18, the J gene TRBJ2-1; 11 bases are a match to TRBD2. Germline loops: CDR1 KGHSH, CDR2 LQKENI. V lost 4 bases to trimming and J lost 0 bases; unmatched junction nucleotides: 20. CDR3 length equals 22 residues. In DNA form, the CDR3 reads TGTGCCAGCTCACTGGGTACTAGCGGGGGAACCCGTTTTCTGAGCTCCTACAATGAGCAGTTCTTC. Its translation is CASSLGTSGGTRFLSSYNEQFF.

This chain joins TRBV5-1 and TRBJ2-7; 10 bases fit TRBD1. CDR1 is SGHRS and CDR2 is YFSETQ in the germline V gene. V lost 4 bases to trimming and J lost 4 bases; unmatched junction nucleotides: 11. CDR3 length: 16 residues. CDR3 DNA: TGCGCCAGCAGCAGTGGGAGGGACAGGGGAACGTACGAGCAGTACTTC. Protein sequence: CASSSGRDRGTYEQYF.

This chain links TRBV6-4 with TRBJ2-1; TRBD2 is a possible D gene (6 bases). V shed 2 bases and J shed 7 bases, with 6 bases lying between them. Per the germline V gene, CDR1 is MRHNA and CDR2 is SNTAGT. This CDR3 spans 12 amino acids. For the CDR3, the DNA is TGTGCCAGCAGTGACGGGGGGAATGAGCAGTTCTTC. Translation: CASSDGGNEQFF.

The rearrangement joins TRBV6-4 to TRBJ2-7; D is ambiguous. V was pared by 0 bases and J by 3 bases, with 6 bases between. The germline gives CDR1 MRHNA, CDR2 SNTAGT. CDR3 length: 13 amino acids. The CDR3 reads CASSDSVSYEQYF. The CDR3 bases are TGTGCCAGCAGTGACTCGGTTAGCTACGAGCAGTACTTC.

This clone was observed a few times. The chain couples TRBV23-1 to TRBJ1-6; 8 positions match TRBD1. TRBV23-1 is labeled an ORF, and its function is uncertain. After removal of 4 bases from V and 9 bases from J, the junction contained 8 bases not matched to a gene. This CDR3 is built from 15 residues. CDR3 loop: CASSPDRGRFSPLHF. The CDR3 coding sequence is TGCGCCAGCAGTCCCGACAGGGGAAGGTTTTCACCCCTCCACTTT.

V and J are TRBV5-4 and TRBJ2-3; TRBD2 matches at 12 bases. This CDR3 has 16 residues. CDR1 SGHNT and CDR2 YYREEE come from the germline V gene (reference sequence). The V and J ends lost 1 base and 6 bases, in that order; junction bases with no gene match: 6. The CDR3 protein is CASSLFLAGGRDTQYF. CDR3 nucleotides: TGTGCCAGCAGCTTGTTCCTAGCGGGGGGGCGTGATACGCAGTATTTT. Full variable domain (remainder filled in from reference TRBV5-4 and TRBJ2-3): ETGVTQSPTHLIKTRGQQVTLRCSSQSGHNTVSWYQQALGQGPQFIFQYYREEENGRGNFPPRFSGLQFPNYSSELNVNALELDDSALYLCASSLFLAGGRDTQYFGPGTRLTVL.

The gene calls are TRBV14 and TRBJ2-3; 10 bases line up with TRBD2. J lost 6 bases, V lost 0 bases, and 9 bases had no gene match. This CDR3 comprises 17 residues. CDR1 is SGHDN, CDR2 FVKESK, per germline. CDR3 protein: CASSQDALAGVGDTQYF. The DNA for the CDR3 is TGTGCCAGCAGCCAAGATGCCCTAGCGGGAGTGGGGGATACGCAGTATTTT.

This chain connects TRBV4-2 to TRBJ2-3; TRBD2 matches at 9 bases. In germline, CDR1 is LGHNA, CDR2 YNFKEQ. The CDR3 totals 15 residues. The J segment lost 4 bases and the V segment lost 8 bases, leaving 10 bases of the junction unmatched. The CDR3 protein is CASGPSGVGADTQYF. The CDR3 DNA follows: TGTGCCAGCGGACCTAGCGGGGTTGGTGCAGATACGCAGTATTTT.

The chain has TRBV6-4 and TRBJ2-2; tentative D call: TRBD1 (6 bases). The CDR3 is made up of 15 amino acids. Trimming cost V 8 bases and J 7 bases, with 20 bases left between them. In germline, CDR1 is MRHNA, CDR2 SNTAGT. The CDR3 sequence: CASRKSLTGRGELFF. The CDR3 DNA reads TGTGCCAGCCGCAAATCGTTAACAGGGCGCGGGGAGCTGTTTTTT.

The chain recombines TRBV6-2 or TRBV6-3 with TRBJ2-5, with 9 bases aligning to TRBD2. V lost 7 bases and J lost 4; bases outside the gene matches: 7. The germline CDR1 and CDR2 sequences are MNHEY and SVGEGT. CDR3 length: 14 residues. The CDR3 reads CASTPSAGGETQYF. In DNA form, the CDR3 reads TGTGCCAGCACCCCCTCAGCGGGGGGAGAGACCCAGTACTTC.

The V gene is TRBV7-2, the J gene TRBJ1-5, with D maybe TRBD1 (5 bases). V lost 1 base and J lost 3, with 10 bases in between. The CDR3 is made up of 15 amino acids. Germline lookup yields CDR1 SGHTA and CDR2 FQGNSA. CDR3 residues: CASSLGGNNNQPQHF. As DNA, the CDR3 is TGTGCCAGCAGCTTAGGGGGCAACAACAATCAGCCCCAGCATTTT.

CDR3 amino acids: CSVARDSGYGYTF. CDR3 DNA sequence: TGCAGCGTAGCGCGGGACAGCGGATATGGCTACACCTTC. The chain combines TRBV29-1 with TRBJ1-2; TRBD1 agrees at 7 bases. V trimming: 6 bases; J trimming: 5 bases; junction bases outside the gene matches: 9. Germline CDR1 reads SQVTM; CDR2 reads ANQGSEA. The CDR3 totals 13 residues.

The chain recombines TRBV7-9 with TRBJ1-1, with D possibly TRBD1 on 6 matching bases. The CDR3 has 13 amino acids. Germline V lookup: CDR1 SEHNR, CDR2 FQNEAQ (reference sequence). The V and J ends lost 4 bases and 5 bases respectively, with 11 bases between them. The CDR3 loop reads CASSSQGGTEAFF. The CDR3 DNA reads TGTGCCAGCAGCTCACAGGGAGGGACTGAAGCTTTCTTT.

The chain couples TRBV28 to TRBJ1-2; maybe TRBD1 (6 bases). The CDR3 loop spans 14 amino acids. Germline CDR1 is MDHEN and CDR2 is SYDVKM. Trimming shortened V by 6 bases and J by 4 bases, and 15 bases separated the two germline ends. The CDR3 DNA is TGTGCCAGCAGCTTGGGGGCCCAGACCTATGGCTACACCTTC. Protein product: CASSLGAQTYGYTF.

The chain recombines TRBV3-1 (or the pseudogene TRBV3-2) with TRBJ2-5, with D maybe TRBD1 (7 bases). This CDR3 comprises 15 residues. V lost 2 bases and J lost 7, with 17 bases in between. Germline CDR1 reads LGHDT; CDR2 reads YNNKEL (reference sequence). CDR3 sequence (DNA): TGTGCCAGCAGCCAATCAACTCAGGGGGGTCTGACCCAGTACTTC. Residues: CASSQSTQGGLTQYF.

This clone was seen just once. CDR3 sequence reads: CSVEDRVTGYNEQFF. The CDR3 nucleotides read TGCAGCGTTGAAGATCGGGTGACAGGGTACAATGAGCAGTTCTTC. The chain combines TRBV29-1 with TRBJ2-1, with 7 bases lining up with TRBD1. Unmatched junction bases numbered 6, after V lost 0 bases and J lost 4 bases. Germline lookup yields CDR1 SQVTM and CDR2 ANQGSEA. The CDR3 covers 15 residues.

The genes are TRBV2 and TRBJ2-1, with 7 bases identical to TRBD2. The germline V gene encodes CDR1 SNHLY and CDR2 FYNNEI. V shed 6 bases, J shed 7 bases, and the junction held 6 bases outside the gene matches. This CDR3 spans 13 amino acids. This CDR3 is CASRSLGGNEQFF. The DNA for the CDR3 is TGTGCCAGCAGGTCCCTGGGAGGGAATGAGCAGTTCTTC.

The CDR3 is CASSLGDQRENRREQYF. Written as DNA, the CDR3 is TGTGCCAGCAGCTTAGGTGATCAGCGGGAGAATAGGCGCGAGCAGTACTTC. This chain connects TRBV7-9 to TRBJ2-7, with 8 bases lining up with TRBD2. Germline V gene data show CDR1 as SEHNR and CDR2 as FQNEAQ (reference sequence). The CDR3 length is 17 residues. V gave up 1 base and J gave up 6 bases; unmatched junction bases: 14.

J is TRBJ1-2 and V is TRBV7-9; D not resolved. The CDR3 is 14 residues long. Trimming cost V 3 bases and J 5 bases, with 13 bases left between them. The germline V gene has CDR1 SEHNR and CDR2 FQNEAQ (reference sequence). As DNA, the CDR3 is TGTGCCAGCAGCTTGGGAGGGCGGCAGTATGGCTACACCTTC. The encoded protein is CASSLGGRQYGYTF.

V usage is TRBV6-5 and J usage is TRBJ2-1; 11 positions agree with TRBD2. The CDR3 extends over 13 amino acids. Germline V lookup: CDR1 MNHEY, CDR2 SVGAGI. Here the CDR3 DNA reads TGTGCAGCCCGAACTAGCGGGAGCAATGAGCAGTTCTTC. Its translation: CAARTSGSNEQFF.